These T cell receptor beta chains were read from a single sample in a study of CD8+ T cells in alopecia areata. Method: immunoSEQ multiplex PCR; TCRdb's copy keeps in-frame clones and lacks some. This repertoire shows 200,000 to 250,000 clones, 40% to 45% found once; its top ten account for 2% to 3%. The input for sequencing was CD4+ T cells sorted from blood, taken between weeks 36 and 40, from a patient treated with tofacitinib. All receptors derive from a human donor with alopecia areata. CDR3s include the opening cysteine and the closing phenylalanine or tryptophan. D genes are given only for firm matches. A clone size is listed for some rows: how often the clone was seen (once, few, many), or a class if it is expanded.

TRBJ1-2 | TRBV4-2 | . | TRBD1 | TGTGCCAGCAGCCGACAGGGGAGTAACTATGGCTACACCTTC | CASSRQGSNYGYTF
TRBJ1-2 | TRBV28 | . | TRBD1 | TGTGCCAGCAGTCCGTGGACAGGGGGCGATGGCTACACCTTC | CASSPWTGGDGYTF
TRBJ1-1 | TRBV6-5 | . | TRBD1 | TGTGCCATCGGGACAGGGGGACCTGAAGCTTTCTTT | CAIGTGGPEAFF
TRBJ2-1 | TRBV29-1 | few | . | TGCAGCGTAGACCGGGAGTTTGAGCAGTTCTTC | CSVDREFEQFF
TRBJ1-5 | TRBV25-1 | . | . | TGTGCCAGCAGTAGAGGGCGTCAGCCCCAGCATTTT | CASSRGRQPQHF
TRBJ1-2 | TRBV29-1 | . | . | TGCAGCGTTTACAGCGTCGACTATGGCTACACCTTC | CSVYSVDYGYTF
TRBJ1-5 | TRBV7-7 | . | . | TGTGCTAGCAAATCGTGGGGGGATCAGCCCCAGCATTTT | CASKSWGDQPQHF
TRBJ1-2 | TRBV6-5 | . | TRBD1 | TGTGCCAGCAGAGCGGGACAGGGAGACGGCTACACCTTC | CASRAGQGDGYTF
TRBJ2-2 | TRBV14 | . | . | TGTGCCAGCAGCCAAAGACTGAACACCGGGGAGCTGTTTTTT | CASSQRLNTGELFF
TRBJ1-2 | TRBV9 | few | . | TGTGCCAGCCAGAGGGCCACACAGGGTGGCTACACCTTC | CASQRATQGGYTF
TRBJ2-5 | TRBV7-2 | few | . | TGTGCCAGCAGCTTAGCGCCTATAGCCGAGACCCAGTACTTC | CASSLAPIAETQYF
TRBJ2-7 | TRBV19 | . | . | TGTGCCAGTAGTTCCATGCGAAGCGGGTCCTACGAGCAGTACTTC | CASSSMRSGSYEQYF
TRBJ2-1 | TRBV29-1 | . | TRBD2 | TGCAGCGTTGAAGACCGACTAGCGGGATCTTACAATGAGCAGTTCTTC | CSVEDRLAGSYNEQFF
TRBJ2-7 | TRBV4-3 | . | . | TGCGCCAGCAGCCAAGATTCTCGAGGTGATTACGAGCAGTACTTC | CASSQDSRGDYEQYF
TRBJ2-3 | TRBV7-3 | . | . | TGTGCCAGCAGCTTTGCGGGGCCCACAGATACGCAGTATTTT | CASSFAGPTDTQYF
TRBJ1-2 | TRBV11-1 | . | . | TGTGCCAGCAGCAACTCAATCAGGGGACGCTATGGCTACACCTTC | CASSNSIRGRYGYTF
TRBJ1-2 | TRBV4-1 | . | TRBD1 | TGCGCCAGCAGCGTCCCCTCCGGGACAGCTAACTATGGCTACACCTTC | CASSVPSGTANYGYTF
TRBJ2-2 | TRBV29-1 | few | . | TGCAGCCTCGGGGACCCCGGGGAGCTGTTTTTT | CSLGDPGELFF
TRBJ2-7 | TRBV6-1 | few | . | TGTGCCAGCAGGGGCCTAGACTACGAGCAGTACTTC | CASRGLDYEQYF
TRBJ1-1 | TRBV19 | . | TRBD1 | TGTGCCAGTAAGTCGGGGACAGCAAACACTGAAGCTTTCTTT | CASKSGTANTEAFF
TRBJ2-5 | TRBV5-1 | . | . | TGCGCCAGCAGCCTTATAATTGGAGGACCCGGGCGAGGAGCCCAGTACTTC | CASSLIIGGPGRGAQYF
TRBJ2-5 | TRBV7-9 | few | TRBD2 | TGTGCCAGCAGCTTACGGCTCAGCGGGAGGGAACAAGAGACCCAGTACTTC | CASSLRLSGREQETQYF
TRBJ2-7 | TRBV5-1 | . | . | TGCGCCAGCAGCCTCACCGGGACAAACTACGAGCAGTACTTC | CASSLTGTNYEQYF
TRBJ2-1 | TRBV4-3 | few | TRBD2 | TGCGCCAGCAGCCCGGGACTAGGGGCGAGGGATGAGCAGTTCTTC | CASSPGLGARDEQFF
TRBJ2-2 | TRBV30 | few | . | TGTGCCTGGAGTCCCGCCGGGGAGCTGTTTTTT | CAWSPAGELFF
TRBJ2-7 | TRBV7-6 | few | TRBD2 | TGTGCCAGCAGCCAGGGCGGGAGTTACGAGCAGTACTTC | CASSQGGSYEQYF
TRBJ1-1 | TRBV29-1 | once | TRBD1 | TGCAGCGTTGATCCGGGACAGGGCACTGAAGCTTTCTTT | CSVDPGQGTEAFF
TRBJ2-2 | TRBV5-1 | . | . | TGCGCCAGCAGCCCTACGCCCGGGGAGCTGTTTTTT | CASSPTPGELFF
TRBJ1-4 | TRBV6-5 | . | . | TGTGCCAGCAGGGATCCACAGGGTCAGCTGCTTTTT | CASRDPQGQLLF
TRBJ1-5 | TRBV2 | . | TRBD1 | TGTGCCAGCAGGCTGACAGGGCCTCAGCCCCAGCATTTT | CASRLTGPQPQHF
TRBJ2-7 | TRBV30 | . | . | TGTGCCTGGAGTTCATGGCAGGGGAGTTACGAGCAGTACTTC | CAWSSWQGSYEQYF
TRBJ1-2 | TRBV30 | few | TRBD1 | TGTGCCTGGAGTCCCCTTGGGGACAGGCGGGGGGGCTACACCTTC | CAWSPLGDRRGGYTF
TRBJ2-7 | TRBV9 | . | TRBD2 | TGTGCCAGCAGCGAGGGACTAGCGGACGACTACGAGCAGTACTTC | CASSEGLADDYEQYF
TRBJ1-4 | TRBV7-8 | . | . | TGTGCCAGCAGCTTCGGACTGAATGAAAAACTGTTTTTT | CASSFGLNEKLFF
TRBJ2-3 | TRBV2 | many | TRBD2 | TGTGCCACCGCTAGGACTAGGGCATCTGATACGCAGTATTTT | CATARTRASDTQYF
TRBJ2-2 | TRBV30 | . | TRBD2 | TGTGCCTGGAGTCTGAGACTAGCTCACACCGGGGAGCTGTTTTTT | CAWSLRLAHTGELFF
TRBJ1-5 | TRBV19 | . | TRBD1 | TGTGCCAGTAGCTCGACAGGGGGTGGGCAGCCCCAGCATTTT | CASSSTGGGQPQHF
TRBJ1-5 | TRBV30 | . | TRBD1 | TGTGCCTGGAGTCTGGGACAGGGGCGATGGAGCAATCAGCCCCAGCATTTT | CAWSLGQGRWSNQPQHF
TRBJ1-4 | TRBV29-1 | few | . | TGCAGCGTCGAAATTGGGACACCAGAACTGTTTTTT | CSVEIGTPELFF
TRBJ2-5 | TRBV6-5 | many | TRBD2 | TGTGCCAGCATGACCTTCGGGAGGGAGGGAGAGACCCAGTACTTC | CASMTFGREGETQYF
TRBJ2-7 | TRBV4-3 | many | TRBD2 | TGCGCCAGCAGCCAATCTGAGGGGACTATACGGCAGTACTTC | CASSQSEGTIRQYF
TRBJ2-2 | TRBV5-1 | . | TRBD2 | TGCGCCAGCCTGACGACTAGCGGGAGTTCCGGGGAGCTGTTTTTT | CASLTTSGSSGELFF
TRBJ2-2 | TRBV25-1 | . | . | TGTGCCAGCAGTGACGGACTCTTCAGGGGGGAGCTGTTTTTT | CASSDGLFRGELFF